Described below is a single T cell receptor beta chain sequence and its context. The CDR3 is made up of 16 amino acids. The germline V and J ends were trimmed by 6 bases and 4 bases, with 19 bases remaining between them. Germline CDR1 reads LGHNT; CDR2 reads FRNRAP. Here immunoSEQ multiplex PCR was the method, and the copy in TCRdb shows in-frame clones only, minus some. This table has approximately 78,000 clones, just under 95% appearing once. This sample was taken from a study of technical replicates of blood from several donors. The sequenced sample consisted of T cells isolated from PBMCs. This receptor was taken from a human donor in good health. V usage is TRBV12-5 and J usage is TRBJ2-1; D may be TRBD2 (5 bases). The CDR3 coding sequence is TGTGCTAGTGGCCCGACTACCGGGGTGAAATACAATGAGCAGTTCTTC. Its protein product is CASGPTTGVKYNEQFF.